This TCR beta chain originates from a study of blood T cell repertoires in COVID-19. CDR1 is MNHEY and CDR2 is SVGEGT in the germline V gene. The CDR3 has 17 residues. Trimming cost V 6 bases and J 5 bases; bases outside gene matches: 16. The authors' processing: Amplification with reference gene primers provided the estimates of nucleated cell counts. The protocol was immunoSEQ multiplex PCR, while the TCRdb copy is restricted to in-frame clones and leaves out a portion. The DNA gave D and trimming, while V, J and clone size come from that table. This table holds approximately 66,000 clones, around 87% found once.

Sequencing was performed on peripheral blood. This TCR came from a man aged 55-75 years with acute or convalescent COVID-19. This chain joins TRBV6-2 or TRBV6-3 and TRBJ2-3; TRBD1 matches 8 bases. The CDR3 is CASSPPTGGIGEDTQYF. As DNA, the CDR3 is TGTGCCAGCAGCCCTCCTACAGGGGGAATTGGTGAAGATACGCAGTATTTT.